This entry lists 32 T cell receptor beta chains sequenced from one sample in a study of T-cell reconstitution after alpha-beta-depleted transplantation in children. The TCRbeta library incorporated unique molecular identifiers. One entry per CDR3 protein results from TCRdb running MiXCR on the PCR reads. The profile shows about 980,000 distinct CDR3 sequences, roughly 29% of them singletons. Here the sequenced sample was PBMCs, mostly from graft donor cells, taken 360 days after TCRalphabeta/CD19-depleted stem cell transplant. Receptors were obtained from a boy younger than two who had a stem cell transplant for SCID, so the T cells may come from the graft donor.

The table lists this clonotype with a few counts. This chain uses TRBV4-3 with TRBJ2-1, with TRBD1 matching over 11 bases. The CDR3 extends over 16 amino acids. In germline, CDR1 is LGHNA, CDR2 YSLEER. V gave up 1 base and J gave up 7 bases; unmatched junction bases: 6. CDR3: CASSQVPGQGGNEQFF. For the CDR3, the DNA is TGCGCCAGCAGCCAAGTCCCGGGACAGGGGGGGAATGAGCAGTTCTTC.

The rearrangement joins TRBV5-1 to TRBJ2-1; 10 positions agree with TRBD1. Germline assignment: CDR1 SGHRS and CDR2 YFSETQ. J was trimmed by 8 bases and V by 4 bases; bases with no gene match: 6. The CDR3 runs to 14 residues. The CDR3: CASSQGTGADEQFF. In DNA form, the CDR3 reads TGCGCCAGCAGCCAGGGGACAGGGGCGGATGAGCAGTTCTTC. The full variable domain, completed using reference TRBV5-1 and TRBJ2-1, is KAGVTQTPRYLIKTRGQQVTLSCSPISGHRSVSWYQQTPGQGLQFLFEYFSETQRNKGNFPGRFSGRQFSNSRSEMNVSTLELGDSALYLCASSQGTGADEQFFGPGTRLTVL.

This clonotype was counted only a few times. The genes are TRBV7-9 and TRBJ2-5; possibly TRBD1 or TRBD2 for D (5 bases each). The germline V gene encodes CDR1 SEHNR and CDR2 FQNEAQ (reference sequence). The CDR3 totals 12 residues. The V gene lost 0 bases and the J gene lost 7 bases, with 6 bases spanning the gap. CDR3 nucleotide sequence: TGTGCCAGCAGCTTAGCGAGGGGGACCCAGTACTTC. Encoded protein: CASSLARGTQYF.

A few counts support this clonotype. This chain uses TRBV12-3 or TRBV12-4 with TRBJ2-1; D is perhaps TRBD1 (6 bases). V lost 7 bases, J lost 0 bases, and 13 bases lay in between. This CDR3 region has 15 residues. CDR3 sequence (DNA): TGTGCCAGCAACGAGGGGGTACTCTCCTACAATGAGCAGTTCTTC. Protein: CASNEGVLSYNEQFF.

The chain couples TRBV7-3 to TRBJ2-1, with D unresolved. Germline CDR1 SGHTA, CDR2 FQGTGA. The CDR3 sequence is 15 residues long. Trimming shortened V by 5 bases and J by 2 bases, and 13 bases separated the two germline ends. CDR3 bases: TGTGCCAGCAGCCCTACCTCAGTAGCCTACAATGAGCAGTTCTTC. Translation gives CASSPTSVAYNEQFF.

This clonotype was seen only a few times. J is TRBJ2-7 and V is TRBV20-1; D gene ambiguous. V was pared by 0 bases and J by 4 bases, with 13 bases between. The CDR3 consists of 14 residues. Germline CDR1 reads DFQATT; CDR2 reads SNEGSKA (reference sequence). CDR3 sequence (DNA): TGCAGTGCTAGAGAGTCAGGACGGCTTTACGAGCAGTACTTC. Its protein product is CSARESGRLYEQYF.

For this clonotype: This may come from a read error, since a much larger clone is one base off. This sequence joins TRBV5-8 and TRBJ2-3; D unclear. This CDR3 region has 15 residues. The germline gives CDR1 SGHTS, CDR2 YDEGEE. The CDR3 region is CAGSLVGVGTDTQYF. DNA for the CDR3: TGTGCCGGCAGCTTGGTAGGCGTGGGCACAGATACGCAGTATTTT.

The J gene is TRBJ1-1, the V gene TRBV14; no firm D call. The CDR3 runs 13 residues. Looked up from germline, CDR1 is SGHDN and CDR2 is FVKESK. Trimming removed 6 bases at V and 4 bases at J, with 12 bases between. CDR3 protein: CASRVDKATEAFF. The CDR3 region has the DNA TGTGCCAGCAGAGTCGACAAGGCCACTGAAGCTTTCTTT. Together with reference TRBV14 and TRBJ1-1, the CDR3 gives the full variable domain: EAGVTQFPSHSVIEKGQTVTLRCDPISGHDNLYWYRRVMGKEIKFLLHFVKESKQDESGMPNNRFLAERTGGTYSTLKVQPAELEDSGVYFCASRVDKATEAFFGQGTRLTVV.

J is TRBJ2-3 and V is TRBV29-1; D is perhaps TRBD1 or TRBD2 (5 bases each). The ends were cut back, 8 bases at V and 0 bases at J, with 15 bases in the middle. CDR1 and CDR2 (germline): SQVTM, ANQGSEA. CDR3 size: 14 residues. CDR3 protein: CSSRRGVSTDTQYF. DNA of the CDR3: TGCAGCTCACGGAGAGGGGTTAGCACAGATACGCAGTATTTT.

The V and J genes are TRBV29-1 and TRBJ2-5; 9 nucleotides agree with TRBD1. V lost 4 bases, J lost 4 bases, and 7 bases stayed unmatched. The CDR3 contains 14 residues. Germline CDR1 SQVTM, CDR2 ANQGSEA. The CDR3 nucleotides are TGCAGCGTTGGAGCCCAGACAGGGGGAGAGACCCAGTACTTC. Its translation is CSVGAQTGGETQYF.

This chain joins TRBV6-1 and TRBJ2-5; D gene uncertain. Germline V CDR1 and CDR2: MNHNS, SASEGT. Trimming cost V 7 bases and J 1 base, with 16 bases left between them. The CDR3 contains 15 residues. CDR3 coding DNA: TGTGCCAGCAAGTATGACGACCGATTCCAAGAGACCCAGTACTTC. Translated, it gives CASKYDDRFQETQYF.

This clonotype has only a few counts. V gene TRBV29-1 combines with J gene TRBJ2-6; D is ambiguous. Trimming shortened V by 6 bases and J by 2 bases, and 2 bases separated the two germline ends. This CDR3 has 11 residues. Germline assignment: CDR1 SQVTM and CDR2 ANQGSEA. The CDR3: CSVAGANVLTF. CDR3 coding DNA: TGCAGCGTGGCTGGGGCCAACGTCCTGACTTTC. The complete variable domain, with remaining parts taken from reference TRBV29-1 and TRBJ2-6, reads SAVISQKPSRDICQRGTSLTIQCQVDSQVTMMFWYRQQPGQSLTLIATANQGSEATYESGFVIDKFPISRPNLTFSTLTVSNMSPEDSSIYLCSVAGANVLTFGAGSRLTVL.

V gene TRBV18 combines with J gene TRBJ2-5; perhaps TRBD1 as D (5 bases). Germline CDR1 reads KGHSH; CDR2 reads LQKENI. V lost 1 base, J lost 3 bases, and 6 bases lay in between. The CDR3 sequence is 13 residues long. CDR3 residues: CASSPLREETQYF. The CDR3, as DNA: TGTGCCAGCTCACCACTCAGGGAAGAGACCCAGTACTTC.

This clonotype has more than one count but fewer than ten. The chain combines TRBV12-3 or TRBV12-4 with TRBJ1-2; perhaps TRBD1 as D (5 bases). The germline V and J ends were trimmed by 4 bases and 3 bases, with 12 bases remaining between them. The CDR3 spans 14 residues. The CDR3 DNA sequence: TGTGCCAGCAGTTCCAACGGGGGGGACTATGGCTACACCTTC. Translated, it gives CASSSNGGDYGYTF.

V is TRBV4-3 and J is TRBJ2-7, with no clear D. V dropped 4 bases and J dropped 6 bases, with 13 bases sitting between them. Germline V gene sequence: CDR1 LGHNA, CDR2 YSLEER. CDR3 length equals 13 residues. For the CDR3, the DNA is TGCGCCAGCAGCCCGGGTCTGATCTCCGAGCAGTACTTC. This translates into CASSPGLISEQYF.

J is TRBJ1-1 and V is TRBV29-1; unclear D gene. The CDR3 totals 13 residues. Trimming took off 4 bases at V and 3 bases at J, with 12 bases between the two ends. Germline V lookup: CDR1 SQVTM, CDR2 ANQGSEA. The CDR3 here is CSVVPGIDTEAFF. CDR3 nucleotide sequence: TGCAGCGTTGTCCCAGGCATTGACACTGAAGCTTTCTTT. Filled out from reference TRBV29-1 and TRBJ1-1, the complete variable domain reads SAVISQKPSRDICQRGTSLTIQCQVDSQVTMMFWYRQQPGQSLTLIATANQGSEATYESGFVIDKFPISRPNLTFSTLTVSNMSPEDSSIYLCSVVPGIDTEAFFGQGTRLTVV.

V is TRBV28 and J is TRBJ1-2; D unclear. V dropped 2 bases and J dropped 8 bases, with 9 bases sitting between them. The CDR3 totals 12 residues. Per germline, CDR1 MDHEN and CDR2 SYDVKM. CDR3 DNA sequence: TGTGCCAGCAGTTTAGGAATATCGGGCTACACCTTC. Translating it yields CASSLGISGYTF.

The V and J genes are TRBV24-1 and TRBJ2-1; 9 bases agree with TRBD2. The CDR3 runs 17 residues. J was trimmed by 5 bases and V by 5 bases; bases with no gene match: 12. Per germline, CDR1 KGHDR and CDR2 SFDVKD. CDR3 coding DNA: TGTGCCACCAGTGTGGTACGGGCGGGGGGGCCGAACAATGAGCAGTTCTTC. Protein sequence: CATSVVRAGGPNNEQFF.

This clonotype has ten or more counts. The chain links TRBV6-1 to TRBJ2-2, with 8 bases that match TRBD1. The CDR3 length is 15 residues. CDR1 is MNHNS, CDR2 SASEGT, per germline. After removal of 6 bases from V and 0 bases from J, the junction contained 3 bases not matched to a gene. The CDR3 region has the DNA TGTGCCAGCAGCCGGGACAGGCCGAACACCGGGGAGCTGTTTTTT. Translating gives CASSRDRPNTGELFF.

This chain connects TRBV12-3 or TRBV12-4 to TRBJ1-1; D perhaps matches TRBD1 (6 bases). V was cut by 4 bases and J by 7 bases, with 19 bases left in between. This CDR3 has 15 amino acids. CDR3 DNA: TGTGCCAGCAGTTCAACAGGGAAAAAGGAGGATGAAGCTTTCTTT. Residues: CASSSTGKKEDEAFF.

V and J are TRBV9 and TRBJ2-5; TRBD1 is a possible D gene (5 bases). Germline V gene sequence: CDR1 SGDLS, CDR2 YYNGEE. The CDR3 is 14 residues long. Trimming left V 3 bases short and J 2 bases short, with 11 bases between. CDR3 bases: TGTGCCAGCAGCGCGACAGCACTACAAGAGACCCAGTACTTC. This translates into CASSATALQETQYF.

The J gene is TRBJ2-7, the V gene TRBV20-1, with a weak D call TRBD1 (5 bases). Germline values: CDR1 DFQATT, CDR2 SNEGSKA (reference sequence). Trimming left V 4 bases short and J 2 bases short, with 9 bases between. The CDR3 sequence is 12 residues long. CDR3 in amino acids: CSATRDAYEQYF. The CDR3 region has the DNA TGCAGTGCTACCAGGGATGCCTACGAGCAGTACTTC.

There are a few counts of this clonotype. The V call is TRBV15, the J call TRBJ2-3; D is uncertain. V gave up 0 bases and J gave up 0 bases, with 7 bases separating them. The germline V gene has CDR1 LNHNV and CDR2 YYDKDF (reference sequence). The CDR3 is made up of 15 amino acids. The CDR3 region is CATSRDWQSTDTQYF. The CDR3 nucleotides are TGTGCCACCAGCAGAGATTGGCAGAGCACAGATACGCAGTATTTT.

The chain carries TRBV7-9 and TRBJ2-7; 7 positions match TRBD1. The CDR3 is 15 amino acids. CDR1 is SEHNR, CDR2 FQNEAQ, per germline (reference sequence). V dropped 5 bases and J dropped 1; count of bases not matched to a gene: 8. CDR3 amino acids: CASSVDRVRSYEQYF. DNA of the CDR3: TGTGCCAGCAGCGTCGACAGGGTTCGGTCCTACGAGCAGTACTTC.

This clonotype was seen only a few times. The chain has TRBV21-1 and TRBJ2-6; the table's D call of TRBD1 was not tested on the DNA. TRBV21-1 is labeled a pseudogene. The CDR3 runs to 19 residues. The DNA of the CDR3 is TGTGCCAGCAGCAGTCCCCGGGCCGCGTGGTTGTGGGGGGCCAACGTCCTGACTTTC. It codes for CASSSPRAAWLWGANVLTF.

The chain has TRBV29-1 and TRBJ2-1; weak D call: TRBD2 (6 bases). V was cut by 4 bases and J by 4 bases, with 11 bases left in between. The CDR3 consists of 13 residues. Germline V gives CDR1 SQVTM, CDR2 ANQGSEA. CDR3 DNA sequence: TGCAGCGTTGTGGCGGGGATTTACAATGAGCAGTTCTTC. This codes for CSVVAGIYNEQFF.

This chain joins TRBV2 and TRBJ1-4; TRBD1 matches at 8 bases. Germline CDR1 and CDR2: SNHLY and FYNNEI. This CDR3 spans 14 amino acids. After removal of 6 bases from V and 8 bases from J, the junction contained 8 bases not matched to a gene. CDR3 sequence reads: CASSVDRVGEKLFF. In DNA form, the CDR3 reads TGTGCCAGCAGCGTGGACAGGGTCGGGGAAAAACTGTTTTTT.

The CDR3 DNA follows: TGTGCCAGCAGTTTAAGGGACAGGGTTCGGTTGGCCGGGGAGCTGTTTTTT. Translating gives CASSLRDRVRLAGELFF. The chain joins TRBV12-3 or TRBV12-4 to TRBJ2-2; 9 nucleotides agree with TRBD1. V was clipped by 2 bases and J by 6 bases; unmatched bases: 10. The CDR3 has 17 amino acids.

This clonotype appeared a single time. CDR3 nucleotide sequence: TGTGCCAGCAGCCCCTGGGGGGGGGGCCGGGAGACCCAGTACTTC. Its protein product is CASSPWGGGRETQYF. The rearrangement joins TRBV12-3 or TRBV12-4 to TRBJ2-5; the D gene is possibly TRBD2 (7 bases). Trimming shortened V by 6 bases and J by 5 bases, and 19 bases separated the two germline ends. The CDR3 spans 15 residues.

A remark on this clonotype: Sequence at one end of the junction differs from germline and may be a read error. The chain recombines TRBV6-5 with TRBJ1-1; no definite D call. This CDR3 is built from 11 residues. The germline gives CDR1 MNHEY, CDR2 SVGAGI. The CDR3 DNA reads TGTGCCAGCATCTTCGACACCGAAGCTTTCTTT. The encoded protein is CASIFDTEAFF.

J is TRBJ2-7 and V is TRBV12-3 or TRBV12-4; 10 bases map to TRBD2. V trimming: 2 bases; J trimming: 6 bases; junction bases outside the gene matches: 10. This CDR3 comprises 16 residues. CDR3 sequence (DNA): TGTGCCAGCAGTTTAAAGCTAGCGGGGGCTTACTCCGAGCAGTACTTC. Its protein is CASSLKLAGAYSEQYF.

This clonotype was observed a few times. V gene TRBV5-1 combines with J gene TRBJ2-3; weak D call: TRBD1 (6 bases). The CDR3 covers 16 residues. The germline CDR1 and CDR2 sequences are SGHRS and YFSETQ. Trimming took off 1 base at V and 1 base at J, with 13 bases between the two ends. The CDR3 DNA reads TGCGCCAGCAGCTTGATTGGAAACAGGGGCACAGATACGCAGTATTTT. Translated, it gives CASSLIGNRGTDTQYF. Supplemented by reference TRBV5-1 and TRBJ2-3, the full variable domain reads KAGVTQTPRYLIKTRGQQVTLSCSPISGHRSVSWYQQTPGQGLQFLFEYFSETQRNKGNFPGRFSGRQFSNSRSEMNVSTLELGDSALYLCASSLIGNRGTDTQYFGPGTRLTVL.